This is a list of T cell receptor beta chains from one sample in a study of T-cell memory formation after mild COVID-19. A single record per CDR3 protein comes from TCRdb applying MiXCR to the 5' RACE reads. The sample includes around 530,000 distinct CDR3 sequences, about 20% of them seen just once. The sequencing input was PBMCs or a T cell subset sorted from them (not recorded which). The receptors were gathered from an adult woman who had mild COVID-19 (a few samples of this study predate the infection). Cell type and time point are not known. Both conserved end residues are part of each CDR3. The D gene is left open where the match is weak. A row's size may be missing; if present it is once, few, many or a size class.

-	-	TRBV20-1	TRBJ2-5	CSARDRSIATRDQYF	TGCAGTGCTAGAGATCGGTCTATAGCGACTAGGGACCAGTACTTC
few	-	TRBV6-5	TRBJ2-2	CASMMDWNTGELFF	TGTGCCAGCATGATGGACTGGAACACCGGGGAGCTGTTTTTT
many	TRBD2	TRBV12-3/TRBV12-4	TRBJ2-5	CASSPQGTSVETQYF	TGTGCCAGCAGTCCCCAGGGGACTAGCGTAGAGACCCAGTACTTC
-	TRBD2	TRBV12-3/TRBV12-4	TRBJ2-1	CASSPTSGGPSYNEQFF	TGTGCCAGCAGTCCGACTAGCGGGGGGCCTTCCTACAATGAGCAGTTCTTC
many	TRBD1	TRBV12-3/TRBV12-4	TRBJ1-5	CASSWTGSNQPQHF	TGTGCCAGCAGTTGGACAGGCTCCAATCAGCCCCAGCATTTT
-	-	TRBV20-1	TRBJ1-2	CSAGPPGVYYGYTF	TGCAGTGCCGGACCGCCGGGGGTTTACTATGGCTACACCTTC
-	-	TRBV11-3	TRBJ2-1	CASSLSGSNGQFF	TGTGCCAGCAGCTTATCCGGGTCCAATGGGCAGTTCTTC
few	-	TRBV6-5	TRBJ2-1	CASVTTSSYNEQFF	TGTGCCAGCGTGACGACGAGCTCCTACAATGAGCAGTTCTTC
-	-	TRBV4-3	TRBJ2-5	CASSPTSKGTQYF	TGCGCCAGCAGCCCTACTTCCAAGGGGACCCAGTACTTC
few	-	TRBV27	TRBJ2-7	CASSPRPVSSYEQYF	TGTGCCAGCAGCCCCCGTCCCGTTAGCTCCTACGAGCAGTACTTC
few	-	TRBV12-3/TRBV12-4	TRBJ2-4	CASSYIGTLAKNIQYF	TGTGCCAGCAGTTACATCGGGACTTTAGCCAAAAACATTCAGTACTTC
many	-	TRBV9	TRBJ1-5	CASSVANSNQPQHF	TGTGCCAGCAGCGTAGCTAATAGCAATCAGCCCCAGCATTTT
-	-	TRBV19	TRBJ1-6	CASSILDSPLHF	TGTGCCAGTAGTATTTTGGATTCACCCCTCCACTTT
few	-	TRBV20-1	TRBJ2-1	CSARDSGTPRNEQFF	TGCAGTGCTAGAGACTCGGGGACTCCCCGTAATGAGCAGTTCTTC
few	-	TRBV7-2	TRBJ1-5	CASSIRGVGNQPQHF	TGTGCCAGCAGTATAAGAGGGGTTGGAAATCAGCCCCAGCATTTT
-	TRBD2	TRBV7-2	TRBJ2-3	CASSTTIWGGGDTQYF	TGTGCCAGCAGCACGACCATTTGGGGGGGAGGAGATACGCAGTATTTT
few	-	TRBV12-3/TRBV12-4	TRBJ2-2	CASSFGSGTGELFF	TGTGCCAGCAGTTTCGGATCGGGTACCGGGGAGCTGTTTTTT
few	-	TRBV24-1	TRBJ2-3	CATSEPLGDTQYF	TGTGCCACCAGTGAACCCCTGGGAGATACGCAGTATTTT
-	TRBD1	TRBV7-9	TRBJ2-7	CASSLRSGGNYEQYF	TGTGCCAGCAGCTTAAGGTCAGGGGGTAACTACGAGCAGTACTTC
-	TRBD2	TRBV18	TRBJ2-1	CASSPKGTSGNEQFF	TGTGCCAGCTCACCAAAAGGGACTAGCGGAAATGAGCAGTTCTTC
few	-	TRBV20-1	TRBJ2-7	CSALRGFPYEQYF	TGCAGTGCTCTCCGGGGCTTCCCCTACGAGCAGTACTTC
-	TRBD1	TRBV29-1	TRBJ1-1	CSVEDVQGVGAFF	TGCAGCGTTGAAGACGTACAGGGGGTCGGAGCTTTCTTT
-	-	TRBV5-4	TRBJ2-2	CASSIGERTGELFF	TGTGCCAGCAGTATAGGGGAGCGGACCGGGGAGCTGTTTTTT
few	TRBD1	TRBV27	TRBJ2-7	CASSFGTGVEQYF	TGTGCCAGCAGTTTTGGGACAGGGGTCGAGCAGTACTTC
-	-	TRBV2	TRBJ2-2	CASSRTDTGELFF	TGTGCCAGCAGTAGGACGGATACCGGGGAGCTGTTTTTT
many	-	TRBV12-3/TRBV12-4	TRBJ2-7	CASGKGVGYEQYF	TGTGCCAGCGGGAAGGGGGTTGGCTACGAGCAGTACTTC
-	-	TRBV19	TRBJ2-5	CASSTTRVGETQYF	TGTGCCAGTAGTACAACCAGGGTGGGGGAGACCCAGTACTTC
-	-	TRBV7-8	TRBJ2-5	CASSLDRAGAYF	TGTGCCAGCAGCTTAGATCGCGCAGGGGCATACTTC
few	-	TRBV24-1	TRBJ2-1	CATSGGVPSNEQFF	TGTGCCACCAGTGGTGGCGTTCCGTCCAATGAGCAGTTCTTC
few	-	TRBV20-1	TRBJ2-7	CSASVTGGNSYEQYF	TGCAGTGCTAGTGTCACGGGCGGGAACTCCTACGAGCAGTACTTC
-	-	TRBV6-5	TRBJ1-1	CASGGDLNTEAFF	TGTGCCAGTGGGGGGGATTTGAACACTGAAGCTTTCTTT